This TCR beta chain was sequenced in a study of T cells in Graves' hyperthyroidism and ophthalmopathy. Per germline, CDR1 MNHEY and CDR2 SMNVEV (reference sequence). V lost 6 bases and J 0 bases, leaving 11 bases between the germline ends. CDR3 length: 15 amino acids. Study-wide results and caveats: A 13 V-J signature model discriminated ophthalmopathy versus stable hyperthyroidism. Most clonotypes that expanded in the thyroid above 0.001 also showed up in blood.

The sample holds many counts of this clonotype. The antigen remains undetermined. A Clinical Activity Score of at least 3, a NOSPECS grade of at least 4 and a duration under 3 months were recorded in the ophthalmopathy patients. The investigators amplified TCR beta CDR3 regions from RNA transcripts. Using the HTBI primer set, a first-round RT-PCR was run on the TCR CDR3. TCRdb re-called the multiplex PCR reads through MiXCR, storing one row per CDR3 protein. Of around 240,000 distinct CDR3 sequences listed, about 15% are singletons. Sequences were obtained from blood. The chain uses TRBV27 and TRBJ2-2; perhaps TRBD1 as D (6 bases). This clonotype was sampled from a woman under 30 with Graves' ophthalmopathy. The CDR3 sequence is CASRGGQSNTGELFF. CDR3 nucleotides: TGTGCCAGCAGAGGGGGTCAGTCGAACACCGGGGAGCTGTTTTTT.